This T cell receptor beta chain was captured by sequencing in a study of regulatory T cells in long-lasting Graves disease. Regarding time point: newly diagnosed GD, antithyroid drugs for less than 3 months. Researchers made the TCR library from RNA that was extracted from PBMCs. Guidelines of the American Thyroid Association were used to diagnose Graves' disease. This clonotype has at least ten counts. iRepertoire HTBI primers and Arm-PCR of CDR3 regions built TCR beta libraries. TCRdb independently ran MiXCR on the multiplex PCR reads; one entry per CDR3 protein. Of approximately 400,000 distinct CDR3 sequences listed, 15% are singletons. Looked up from germline, CDR1 is SGHVS and CDR2 is FQNEAQ. There are 15 residues in the CDR3. The V end lost 4 bases, the J end lost 0 bases, and 13 bases lay between the germline ends.

The chain joins TRBV7-8 to TRBJ2-7, with TRBD1 as a possible D gene (6 bases). This sequence originates from a female donor with Graves disease. This specimen consisted of peripheral blood mononuclear cells (PBMCs), obtained at new diagnosis, from a patient treated with antithyroid drugs. The chain's CDR3 is CASSYVRDNSYEQYF. The CDR3, as DNA: TGTGCCAGCAGCTACGTCCGGGACAACTCCTACGAGCAGTACTTC.